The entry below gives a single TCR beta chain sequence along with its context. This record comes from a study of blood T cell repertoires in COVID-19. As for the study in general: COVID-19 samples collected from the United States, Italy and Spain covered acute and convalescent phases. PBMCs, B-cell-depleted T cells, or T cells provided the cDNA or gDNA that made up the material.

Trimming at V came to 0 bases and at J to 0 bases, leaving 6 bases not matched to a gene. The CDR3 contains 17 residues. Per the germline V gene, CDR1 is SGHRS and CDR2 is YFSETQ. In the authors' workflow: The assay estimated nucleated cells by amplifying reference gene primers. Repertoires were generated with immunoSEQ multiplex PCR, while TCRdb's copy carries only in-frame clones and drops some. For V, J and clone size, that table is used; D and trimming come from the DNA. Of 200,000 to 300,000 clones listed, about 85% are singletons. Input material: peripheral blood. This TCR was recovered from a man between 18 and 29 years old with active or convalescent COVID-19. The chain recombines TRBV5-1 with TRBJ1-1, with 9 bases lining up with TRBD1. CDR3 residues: CASSLEWGQGLNTEAFF. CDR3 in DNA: TGCGCCAGCAGCTTGGAGTGGGGACAGGGTTTGAACACTGAAGCTTTCTTT.